These 27 T cell receptor beta chains share one sample of origin, sequenced in a study of cytomegalovirus exposure and HLA in healthy donors. A multiplex PCR was run with 60 Vbeta primers and 13 Jbeta primers. Only in-frame clones appear in the TCRdb table, and some are missing; sequencing was by immunoSEQ multiplex PCR. The sample has approximately 150,000 clones; about 82% are singletons. The sequenced sample consisted of PBMCs. Receptor source: a woman in her 40s in good health and CMV-seropositive.

The chain carries TRBV6-1 and TRBJ2-1; no clear D gene. Germline V gene data show CDR1 as MNHNS and CDR2 as SASEGT. The CDR3 sequence is 13 residues long. Between the trimmed V and J ends, which lost 2 bases and 9 bases, there was a span of 11 bases. The CDR3 bases are TGTGCCAGCAGTGAACGGGTTAGCCGTGAGCAGTTCTTC. Its translation is CASSERVSREQFF.

The genes are TRBV18 and TRBJ1-1; 8 nucleotides match TRBD1. Germline CDR1 and CDR2: KGHSH and LQKENI. This CDR3 contains 14 residues. After removal of 2 bases from V and 5 bases from J, the junction contained 4 bases not matched to a gene. The CDR3 spells CASSPGQGWTEAFF. The CDR3, as DNA: TGTGCCAGCTCACCAGGACAGGGATGGACTGAAGCTTTCTTT.

This rearrangement joins TRBV27 to TRBJ1-5, with D uncertain. Trimming took 3 bases from V and 1 from J, leaving 7 bases between them. The CDR3 is 14 residues long. The germline gives CDR1 MNHEY, CDR2 SMNVEV (reference sequence). Here the CDR3 DNA reads TGTGCCAGCAGTTTCGCGGGGAGCAATCAGCCCCAGCATTTT. Its protein is CASSFAGSNQPQHF.

The V call is TRBV19, the J call TRBJ1-5; 7 bases line up with TRBD1. Germline assignment: CDR1 LNHDA and CDR2 SQIVND (reference sequence). V lost 5 bases and J lost 1; bases outside the gene matches: 8. The CDR3 runs 16 residues. CDR3 amino acids: CASSSARGVSNQPQHF. CDR3 bases: TGTGCCAGTAGTTCCGCCAGGGGGGTGAGCAATCAGCCCCAGCATTTT.

CDR3 DNA sequence: TGTGCCTGGAGTTCCACAGGGGGCGGCTACACCTTC. This gives the protein CAWSSTGGGYTF. The chain employs TRBV30 and TRBJ1-2, with 9 bases identical to TRBD1. CDR1 GTSNPN and CDR2 SVGIG come from the germline V gene (reference sequence). The V segment lost 2 bases and the J segment 8 bases; nucleotides outside the gene matches: 3. The CDR3 spans 12 residues.

This chain links TRBV6-1 with TRBJ1-5; perhaps TRBD1 as D (6 bases). Trimming left V 6 bases short and J 5 bases short, with 11 bases between. This CDR3 spans 13 amino acids. The germline V gene has CDR1 MNHNS and CDR2 SASEGT. CDR3 sequence reads: CASRITGHQPQHF. The CDR3 DNA sequence: TGTGCCAGCAGGATAACAGGGCATCAGCCCCAGCATTTT.

V usage is TRBV6-1 and J usage is TRBJ2-5; 11 bases match TRBD2. The J call may be in error: the DNA end matches TRBJ2-7 better. This CDR3 is 15 amino acids long. CDR1 is MNHNS, CDR2 SASEGT, per germline. CDR3 bases: TGTGCCAGCAGATATAGCGGGGGGGCAACCTCCGAGCAGTACTTC. Protein: CASRYSGGATSEQYF.

The chain uses TRBV2 and TRBJ2-1; the match to TRBD2 covers 9 bases. The CDR3 runs 15 residues. Looked up from germline, CDR1 is SNHLY and CDR2 is FYNNEI. After removal of 4 bases from V and 11 bases from J, the junction contained 12 bases not matched to a gene. The CDR3 bases are TGTGCCAGCAGTGGGGAGGCGGGAGGGCCTCTCCAGCAGTTCTTC. Translating it yields CASSGEAGGPLQQFF.

The chain employs TRBV5-4 and TRBJ2-1; TRBD2 matches 9 bases. V gave up 2 bases and J gave up 4 bases; unmatched junction bases: 7. CDR1 SGHNT and CDR2 YYREEE come from the germline V gene (reference sequence). CDR3 length: 16 residues. CDR3 DNA sequence: TGTGCCAGCAGCTTAAGCGGGAGGCGTGGTTACAATGAGCAGTTCTTC. This codes for CASSLSGRRGYNEQFF.

This rearrangement joins TRBV5-4 to TRBJ1-4; D is ambiguous. The CDR3 covers 14 residues. Germline values: CDR1 SGHNT, CDR2 YYREEE (reference sequence). V lost 4 bases and J 5 bases, leaving 12 bases between the germline ends. In DNA form, the CDR3 reads TGTGCCAGCAGCAAACCGGGAGAAAATGAAAAACTGTTTTTT. Its protein is CASSKPGENEKLFF.

The chain employs TRBV27 and TRBJ1-5; 7 bases map to TRBD1. The V segment lost 6 bases and the J segment 2 bases; nucleotides outside the gene matches: 7. Germline values: CDR1 MNHEY, CDR2 SMNVEV (reference sequence). The CDR3 runs to 15 residues. The DNA of the CDR3 is TGTGCCAGCAGAGGCTACGGACAGGGCAATCAGCCCCAGCATTTT. It encodes CASRGYGQGNQPQHF.

This rearrangement joins TRBV28 to TRBJ1-5, with D unclear. This CDR3 is 12 amino acids long. CDR1 is MDHEN, CDR2 SYDVKM, per germline. With 5 bases removed from V and 6 bases from J, the gap between germline ends came to 8 bases. DNA for the CDR3: TGTGCCAGCAGTCGGGTGGCTCAGCCCCAGCATTTT. Translating it yields CASSRVAQPQHF.

The chain employs TRBV18 and TRBJ1-3, with D perhaps matching TRBD1 (5 bases). Germline V gives CDR1 KGHSH, CDR2 LQKENI. Between the trimmed V and J ends, which lost 3 bases and 1 base, there was a span of 10 bases. The CDR3 consists of 15 residues. The CDR3 here is CASSPLAGSGNTIYF. CDR3 DNA sequence: TGTGCCAGCTCACCCTTGGCAGGGTCTGGAAACACCATATATTTT.

This clone is a singleton in its sample. The chain combines TRBV27 with TRBJ1-2; 7 nucleotides match TRBD1. The CDR3 consists of 14 residues. Germline V gives CDR1 MNHEY, CDR2 SMNVEV (reference sequence). The V gene end was trimmed by 8 bases and the J gene end by 7 bases; junction bases not matched to a gene: 13. CDR3 sequence reads: CASPRGVRCAGYTF. In DNA, the CDR3 is TGTGCCAGCCCCAGGGGGGTTCGGTGTGCTGGCTACACCTTC.

The chain carries TRBV29-1 and TRBJ1-1; possible D gene TRBD1, 5 bases. V was shortened by 4 bases and J by 11 bases, with 14 bases between the two germline ends. The CDR3 has 11 residues. The germline V gene encodes CDR1 SQVTM and CDR2 ANQGSEA. CDR3 sequence reads: CSVAGQALAFF. CDR3 DNA: TGCAGCGTTGCAGGACAAGCCCTCGCTTTCTTT.

V and J are TRBV2 and TRBJ1-3; 7 positions agree with TRBD1. The CDR3 totals 14 residues. The germline CDR1 and CDR2 sequences are SNHLY and FYNNEI. The V segment lost 6 bases and the J segment 4 bases; nucleotides outside the gene matches: 6. For the CDR3, the DNA is TGTGCCAGCAGAGAGACAGGGACGGGAAACACCATATATTTT. Residues: CASRETGTGNTIYF.

As concerns this clone: Other DNA sequences of this sample code for an identical CDR3. The chain uses TRBV11-2 and TRBJ1-1, with TRBD1 as a possible D gene (6 bases). Germline V CDR1 and CDR2: SGHAT, FQNNGV. The CDR3 is 13 residues long. Trimming cost V 0 bases and J 5 bases, with 7 bases left between them. This CDR3 reads CASSLERGTEAFF. The CDR3 DNA reads TGTGCCAGCAGCTTAGAAAGGGGGACTGAAGCTTTCTTT.

This clone turned up a few times. This chain uses TRBV19 with TRBJ2-2; TRBD2 aligns across 9 bases. The CDR3 length is 15 residues. The V gene end was trimmed by 4 bases and the J gene end by 0 bases; junction bases not matched to a gene: 0. From germline, CDR1 is LNHDA and CDR2 SQIVND (reference sequence). CDR3 sequence (DNA): TGTGCCAGTAGTACTAGCGGGGCGAACACCGGGGAGCTGTTTTTT. The encoded protein is CASSTSGANTGELFF.

This chain joins TRBV30 and TRBJ1-6; D remains unclear. CDR3 size: 15 residues. Germline lookup yields CDR1 GTSNPN and CDR2 SVGIG (reference sequence). The V gene lost 5 bases and the J gene lost 0 bases, with 11 bases spanning the gap. The CDR3 here is CAWGGQNSYNSPLHF. The CDR3 bases are TGTGCCTGGGGAGGGCAGAACTCCTATAATTCACCCCTCCACTTT.

The V call is TRBV15, the J call TRBJ2-3; tentative D call: TRBD2 (6 bases). CDR3 length: 15 amino acids. From germline, CDR1 is LNHNV and CDR2 YYDKDF (reference sequence). The ends were cut back, 0 bases at V and 2 bases at J, with 9 bases in the middle. CDR3: CATSRDARDTDTQYF. The CDR3 DNA reads TGTGCCACCAGCAGAGATGCGCGGGACACAGATACGCAGTATTTT.

The chain employs TRBV28 and TRBJ1-2; the D gene is possibly TRBD1 (6 bases). Germline V lookup: CDR1 MDHEN, CDR2 SYDVKM. Trimming left V 5 bases short and J 4 bases short, with 17 bases between. The CDR3 has 15 amino acids. DNA for the CDR3: TGTGCCAGCAGTCGGACAGAGCCTGCTTCCTATGGCTACACCTTC. Translating it yields CASSRTEPASYGYTF.

A word on this clone: A read error may account for a junction end that differs from germline. Other DNA variants within this sample encode the same CDR3. The V call is TRBV28, the J call TRBJ1-3; the match to TRBD1 covers 7 bases. The CDR3 runs to 16 residues. Germline CDR1 and CDR2: MDHEN and SYDVKM. In DNA, the CDR3 is TGTGCTAGCAGCGAAGGGACAGTTCCCTCTGGAAACACCATATATTTT. As protein: CASSEGTVPSGNTIYF.

The chain recombines TRBV28 with TRBJ2-3, with TRBD1 matching 7 bases. V was clipped by 9 bases and J by 3 bases; unmatched bases: 15. The CDR3 runs to 16 residues. Germline-derived CDR1 and CDR2 are MDHEN and SYDVKM. Here the CDR3 DNA reads TGTGCCAGTCCGGCAGGTTTGGCAGGGGGAACAGATACGCAGTATTTT. Translation gives CASPAGLAGGTDTQYF.

The rearrangement uses TRBV27 and TRBJ2-1; D perhaps matches TRBD1 (5 bases). Germline CDR1 MNHEY, CDR2 SMNVEV (reference sequence). The CDR3 contains 15 residues. V dropped 2 bases and J dropped 6 bases, with 14 bases sitting between them. CDR3 protein: CASSLVGQGGNEQFF. In nucleotides, the CDR3 is TGTGCCAGCAGTTTAGTAGGCCAGGGTGGCAATGAGCAGTTCTTC.

J is TRBJ1-1 and V is TRBV5-5, with D perhaps TRBD1 (5 bases). Trimming took off 5 bases at V and 2 bases at J, with 13 bases between the two ends. CDR1 is SGHKS, CDR2 YYEKEE, per germline (reference sequence). This CDR3 contains 14 residues. For the CDR3, the DNA is TGTGCCAGCAGAAAACAGGTTTCCAACACTGAAGCTTTCTTT. Protein: CASRKQVSNTEAFF.

The genes are TRBV30 and TRBJ2-5, with TRBD1 as a possible D gene (6 bases). The J call may be in error: the DNA end matches TRBJ2-7 better. Germline V CDR1 and CDR2: GTSNPN, SVGIG (reference sequence). CDR3 length: 13 residues. As DNA, the CDR3 is TGTGCCTGGGGGGGCCCTACCCCCTACGAGCAGTACTTC. As protein: CAWGGPTPYEQYF.

The rearrangement links TRBV5-5 to TRBJ2-7, with TRBD1 matching over 9 bases. The CDR3 has 17 amino acids. Germline CDR1 SGHKS, CDR2 YYEKEE (reference sequence). V trimming: 4 bases; J trimming: 3 bases; junction bases outside the gene matches: 14. The CDR3 is CASSPTLRDRVVYEQYF. The CDR3 DNA sequence: TGTGCCAGCAGCCCTACCCTCCGGGACAGGGTTGTCTACGAGCAGTACTTC.